The 27 T cell receptor beta chains in this list originate from one sample, sequenced in a study of cytomegalovirus exposure and HLA in healthy donors. 13 Jbeta primers and 60 Vbeta primers were used for the PCR. Only in-frame clones appear in the TCRdb table, and some are missing; sequencing was by immunoSEQ multiplex PCR. This table holds over 200,000 clones, just under 85% found once. The sample comprised PBMCs. Every receptor here comes from a woman aged 40 to 55 in good health and CMV-seronegative.

This clone was counted only a few times. The V gene is TRBV6-1, the J gene TRBJ2-2, with a tentative D call TRBD2 (6 bases). V was cut by 2 bases and J by 3 bases, with 10 bases left in between. There are 15 residues in the CDR3. Per germline, CDR1 MNHNS and CDR2 SASEGT. For the CDR3, the DNA is TGTGCCAGCAGTGAAAGGAGGGCAGACACCGGGGAGCTGTTTTTT. Translating gives CASSERRADTGELFF.

As concerns this clone: Other DNA variants within this sample encode the same CDR3. The CDR3 spells CASSPQGGSNQPQHF. CDR3 nucleotides: TGTGCCAGTAGTCCCCAGGGGGGAAGTAATCAGCCCCAGCATTTT. The rearrangement joins TRBV19 to TRBJ1-5; 7 bases are shared with TRBD1. The length of the CDR3 is 15 residues. V gave up 5 bases and J gave up 4 bases; unmatched junction bases: 8. The germline gives CDR1 LNHDA, CDR2 SQIVND (reference sequence).

The rearrangement joins TRBV7-8 to TRBJ2-7; D gene uncertain. Trimming took 2 bases from V and 3 from J, leaving 8 bases between them. This CDR3 is built from 13 residues. The germline V gene has CDR1 SGHVS and CDR2 FQNEAQ. CDR3 loop: CASSLKPVYEQYF. The CDR3 nucleotides are TGTGCCAGCAGCTTAAAACCGGTCTACGAGCAGTACTTC.

The chain employs TRBV15 and TRBJ2-3; D call uncertain. CDR3 size: 13 residues. V was shortened by 4 bases and J by 4 bases, with 9 bases between the two germline ends. Per the germline V gene, CDR1 is LNHNV and CDR2 is YYDKDF (reference sequence). The CDR3 region is CATSITYSDTQYF. Written as DNA, the CDR3 is TGTGCCACCAGCATTACATATTCAGATACGCAGTATTTT.

Worth noting for this clone: Within the sample, other DNA sequences also encode this same CDR3. The chain is built from TRBV5-1 and TRBJ1-1; no firm D call. Trimming took 4 bases from V and 3 from J, leaving 7 bases between them. The germline gives CDR1 SGHRS, CDR2 YFSETQ. This CDR3 has 12 amino acids. The CDR3 nucleotides are TGCGCCAGCAGCCTCGGGGACACTGAAGCTTTCTTT. As protein: CASSLGDTEAFF. Looking up the rest from reference TRBV5-1 and TRBJ1-1 gives the full variable domain: KAGVTQTPRYLIKTRGQQVTLSCSPISGHRSVSWYQQTPGQGLQFLFEYFSETQRNKGNFPGRFSGRQFSNSRSEMNVSTLELGDSALYLCASSLGDTEAFFGQGTRLTVV.

V and J are TRBV5-1 and TRBJ1-4; D is undetermined. Trimming took off 2 bases at V and 8 bases at J, with 13 bases between the two ends. This CDR3 contains 14 residues. The germline V gene has CDR1 SGHRS and CDR2 YFSETQ. The DNA of the CDR3 is TGCGCCAGCAGCTTCGGAGGGCGGGGAGAAAAACTGTTTTTT. It is translated as CASSFGGRGEKLFF.

The J gene is TRBJ1-5, the V gene TRBV4-1, with 7 bases matching TRBD1. The ends lost 4 bases at V and 3 bases at J; junction bases unmatched: 15. CDR3 length: 18 amino acids. Germline V gene sequence: CDR1 MGHRA, CDR2 YSYEKL. The CDR3 region has the DNA TGCGCCAGCAGCCCCTTATGCCGACAGGGTTCTCCCAATCAGCCCCAGCATTTT. Protein sequence: CASSPLCRQGSPNQPQHF.

This clone occurred once. This sequence joins TRBV14 and TRBJ2-1, with D perhaps TRBD1 (6 bases). Trimming left V 7 bases short and J 4 bases short, with 14 bases between. The CDR3 has 14 residues. Germline-derived CDR1 and CDR2 are SGHDN and FVKESK. The DNA of the CDR3 is TGTGCCAGCACCCCCGGGACACCTTACAATGAGCAGTTCTTC. It yields the protein CASTPGTPYNEQFF.

This rearrangement joins TRBV5-5 to TRBJ1-2; 9 nucleotides line up with TRBD1. The CDR3 extends over 15 amino acids. J lost 6 bases, V lost 4 bases, and 10 bases had no gene match. Per the germline V gene, CDR1 is SGHKS and CDR2 is YYEKEE (reference sequence). The DNA for the CDR3 is TGTGCCAGCAGCGCCTGGACAGGGGAAATAAATGGCTACACCTTC. This gives the protein CASSAWTGEINGYTF.

This clone was seen only once. The V and J genes are TRBV5-1 and TRBJ2-6, with 11 bases aligning to TRBD1. V was pared by 4 bases and J by 4 bases, with 7 bases of the junction left unmatched. CDR1 SGHRS and CDR2 YFSETQ come from the germline V gene. This CDR3 region has 17 residues. This chain's CDR3 is CASSAGQGASGANVLTF. As DNA, the CDR3 is TGCGCCAGCAGCGCTGGACAGGGGGCATCCGGGGCCAACGTCCTGACTTTC.

With regard to this clone: Within the sample, other DNA sequences also encode this same CDR3. This chain joins TRBV18 and TRBJ1-1, with D unclear. Trimming took off 2 bases at V and 4 bases at J, with 8 bases between the two ends. The germline V gene encodes CDR1 KGHSH and CDR2 LQKENI. This CDR3 contains 13 residues. This chain's CDR3 is CASSPLGGTEAFF. CDR3 DNA sequence: TGTGCCAGCTCACCATTAGGAGGCACTGAAGCTTTCTTT.

The chain joins TRBV5-5 to TRBJ2-7; D perhaps matches TRBD1 (5 bases). The CDR3 loop spans 13 amino acids. Trimming pared 1 base from V and 1 base from J, leaving 6 bases between. Germline assignment: CDR1 SGHKS and CDR2 YYEKEE (reference sequence). The CDR3 region is CASSLYRSYEQYF. The CDR3 DNA sequence: TGTGCCAGCAGCTTGTACAGGTCCTACGAGCAGTACTTC.

The chain's CDR3 is CAISVTGGSEGYTF. CDR3 DNA: TGTGCCATCAGTGTCACAGGGGGCTCGGAGGGCTACACCTTC. The V and J genes are TRBV10-3 and TRBJ1-2; 9 bases agree with TRBD1. Germline CDR1 ENHRY, CDR2 SYGVKD. CDR3 length equals 14 residues. V gave up 4 bases and J gave up 8 bases; unmatched junction bases: 8.

V is TRBV7-9 and J is TRBJ1-5; maybe TRBD1 (6 bases). The V gene lost 1 base and the J gene lost 6 bases, with 13 bases spanning the gap. This CDR3 has 15 amino acids. The germline CDR1 and CDR2 sequences are SEHNR and FQNEAQ (reference sequence). The CDR3 nucleotides are TGTGCCAGCAGCTTAGATGGAGGGGGGGCTCAGCCCCAGCATTTT. Its protein product is CASSLDGGGAQPQHF.

V is TRBV19 and J is TRBJ1-1; D call uncertain. CDR1 and CDR2 from the germline V gene are LNHDA and SQIVND (reference sequence). The CDR3 covers 11 residues. V lost 6 bases to trimming and J lost 4 bases, with 6 bases between them. CDR3 in DNA: TGTGCCAGTAGAGAGGGCACTGAAGCTTTCTTT. Encoded protein: CASREGTEAFF. Variable domain in full (rest from reference TRBV19 and TRBJ1-1): DGGITQSPKYLFRKEGQNVTLSCEQNLNHDAMYWYRQDPGQGLRLIYYSQIVNDFQKGDIAEGYSVSREKKESFPLTVTSAQKNPTAFYLCASREGTEAFFGQGTRLTVV.

The rearrangement links TRBV6-4 to TRBJ2-3, with 8 bases matching TRBD2. The CDR3 contains 15 residues. Germline trimming cut 6 bases from V and 3 bases from J; bases unmatched to any gene: 8. Germline assignment: CDR1 MRHNA and CDR2 SNTAGT. This CDR3 is CASSVQRGSTDTQYF. CDR3 nucleotides: TGTGCCAGCAGCGTACAGCGGGGGAGTACAGATACGCAGTATTTT.

This chain connects TRBV19 to TRBJ2-1; possibly TRBD2 for D (5 bases). CDR1 LNHDA and CDR2 SQIVND come from the germline V gene (reference sequence). There are 17 residues in the CDR3. V shed 1 base and J shed 6 bases, with 19 bases lying between them. The CDR3 sequence is CASSIVPGGVLANEQFF. Here the CDR3 DNA reads TGTGCCAGTAGTATAGTGCCAGGAGGCGTGTTGGCCAATGAGCAGTTCTTC.

This sequence joins TRBV7-8 and TRBJ1-2, with 7 nucleotides matching TRBD1. Germline loops: CDR1 SGHVS, CDR2 FQNEAQ. This CDR3 is built from 13 residues. The junction had 4 bases not matched to a gene; V was cut back by 6 bases and J by 3 bases. Here the CDR3 reads CASRQGSDYGYTF. The CDR3 DNA is TGTGCCAGCAGACAGGGGTCAGACTATGGCTACACCTTC.

This clone was found once. This chain connects TRBV9 to TRBJ2-5; tentatively, D is TRBD2 (5 bases). The J call may be faulty, since TRBJ2-7 better matches the DNA end. CDR3 length equals 14 residues. Germline CDR1 and CDR2: SGDLS and YYNGEE. CDR3 DNA: TGTGCCAGCAGCGTAGATGGCAGGAGGTACGAGCAGTACTTC. Translating gives CASSVDGRRYEQYF.

The V and J genes are TRBV19 and TRBJ1-3, with 8 bases fitting TRBD1. The V and J ends lost 4 bases and 4 bases, in that order; junction bases with no gene match: 9. The CDR3 runs to 16 residues. Germline loops: CDR1 LNHDA, CDR2 SQIVND (reference sequence). The CDR3, as DNA: TGTGCCAGTAGTACCCTTGGACAGGGCTCCGGAAACACCATATATTTT. Its protein product is CASSTLGQGSGNTIYF.

V is TRBV5-4 and J is TRBJ1-1, with D possibly TRBD1 on 5 matching bases. Germline V gives CDR1 SGHNT, CDR2 YYREEE (reference sequence). The CDR3 is 14 residues long. The V and J ends lost 0 bases and 0 bases respectively, with 6 bases between them. As DNA, the CDR3 is TGTGCCAGCAGCTTGGGGGGCCTGAACACTGAAGCTTTCTTT. Residues: CASSLGGLNTEAFF.

The chain couples TRBV5-4 to TRBJ2-3; D perhaps matches TRBD2 (5 bases). The CDR3 consists of 15 residues. CDR1 and CDR2 from the germline V gene are SGHNT and YYREEE (reference sequence). V was cut by 4 bases and J by 3 bases, with 15 bases left in between. The CDR3 spells CASSPDQRITDTQYF. The DNA for the CDR3 is TGTGCCAGCAGCCCCGACCAGCGGATTACAGATACGCAGTATTTT.

This clone showed up just a few times. The rearrangement uses TRBV6-6 and TRBJ2-2, with D possibly matching TRBD2 (6 bases). Germline V gives CDR1 MNHNY, CDR2 SVGAGI (reference sequence). This CDR3 contains 14 residues. Trimming took 1 base from V and 6 from J, leaving 9 bases between them. The CDR3 reads CASSYYGGSGELFF. As DNA, the CDR3 is TGTGCCAGCAGTTACTACGGGGGTTCCGGGGAGCTGTTTTTT.

The chain employs TRBV5-6 and TRBJ1-2, with TRBD1 as a possible D gene (5 bases). CDR3 size: 14 residues. Trimming cost V 4 bases and J 4 bases, with 14 bases left between them. The germline gives CDR1 SGHDT, CDR2 YYEEEE. This CDR3 is CASSPWGGVYGYTF. As DNA, the CDR3 is TGTGCCAGCAGCCCCTGGGGAGGGGTCTATGGCTACACCTTC. Full variable domain (outside the CDR3, taken from reference TRBV5-6 and TRBJ1-2): DAGVTQSPTHLIKTRGQQVTLRCSPKSGHDTVSWYQQALGQGPQFIFQYYEEEERQRGNFPDRFSGHQFPNYSSELNVNALLLGDSALYLCASSPWGGVYGYTFGSGTRLTVV.

This chain uses TRBV6-5 with TRBJ2-2, with 7 bases identical to TRBD1. Germline-derived CDR1 and CDR2 are MNHEY and SVGAGI. The CDR3 consists of 14 residues. Trimming removed 6 bases from V and 2 bases from J; junction bases left unmatched: 3. CDR3: CASRQGLNTGELFF. The CDR3 DNA reads as TGTGCCAGCAGACAGGGGCTCAACACCGGGGAGCTGTTTTTT.

The sample holds one count of this clone. This CDR3 is missing its conserved last phenylalanine or tryptophan, likely due to a read error. V gene TRBV7-3 combines with J gene TRBJ1-1; 8 nucleotides line up with TRBD1. Germline V gives CDR1 SGHTA, CDR2 FQGTGA. This CDR3 contains 13 residues. V shed 2 bases, J shed 7 bases, and the junction held 3 bases outside the gene matches. CDR3: CASSLGQGLEAFL. DNA for the CDR3: TGTGCCAGCAGCTTAGGACAGGGACTTGAAGCTTTCCTT.

V is TRBV2 and J is TRBJ1-5; D not certain. The length of the CDR3 is 15 residues. Germline V gives CDR1 SNHLY, CDR2 FYNNEI. Trimming shortened V by 0 bases and J by 6 bases, and 12 bases separated the two germline ends. Here the CDR3 DNA reads TGTGCCAGCAGTGAAGCGGATGTAGGCGGTCAGCCCCAGCATTTT. Translating gives CASSEADVGGQPQHF.